The source of this T cell receptor beta chain is a study of cytomegalovirus exposure and HLA in healthy donors. Notes on the study in general: Association of approximately 16,000 TCR beta sequences with HLA alleles was found at 0.05 false discovery rate in a later analysis.

CDR3 size: 14 residues. Trimming took off 9 bases at V and 2 bases at J, with 13 bases between the two ends. CDR1 and CDR2 from the germline V gene are SGHTA and FQGNSA. Of note for this clone: Its specificity is not known.

60 Vbeta and 13 Jbeta primers were used in PCR. TCRdb keeps only in-frame clones here, not all; method: immunoSEQ multiplex PCR. In total, the table holds 100,000 to 150,000 clones. This sequence originates from a man in his forties in good health and CMV-seronegative. The sample was PBMCs. The chain employs TRBV7-2 and TRBJ2-2, with TRBD1 as a possible D gene (6 bases). The CDR3 bases are TGTGCCAGTACCGGGACAAAAAACACCGGGGAGCTGTTTTTT. It is translated as CASTGTKNTGELFF. Full variable domain (outside the CDR3, taken from reference TRBV7-2 and TRBJ2-2): GAGVSQSPSNKVTEKGKDVELRCDPISGHTALYWYRQSLGQGLEFLIYFQGNSAPDKSGLPSDRFSAERTGGSVSTLTIQRTQQEDSAVYLCASTGTKNTGELFFGEGSRLTVL.